The source of this T cell receptor (beta chain) is a study of blood T cell repertoires in COVID-19. Whole-study context: PBMCs, B-cell-depleted T cells, or T cells provided the cDNA or gDNA that made up the material.

Produced via immunoSEQ multiplex PCR; TCRdb's table is partial and in-frame only. The data contain about 270,000 clones, 91% of them singletons. The CDR3 is made up of 13 amino acids. The V segment lost 4 bases and the J segment 7 bases; nucleotides outside the gene matches: 7. Looked up from germline, CDR1 is SGHRS and CDR2 is YFSETQ. Sequenced sample: PBMCs or T cells enriched from blood (not recorded which). V gene TRBV5-1 combines with J gene TRBJ1-2; 7 nucleotides align to TRBD1. The receptor comes from a man aged 40-55 years who had been exposed to COVID-19. In DNA, the CDR3 is TGCGCCAGCAGCCCGGGACAGATCAGTGGCTACACCTTC. Translating it yields CASSPGQISGYTF.